This T cell receptor (beta chain) originates from a study of identical twins. Unique molecular identifiers were present on the cDNA, and a universal primer site came from template switching. One entry per CDR3 protein, called by TCRdb with MiXCR from the 5' RACE reads. The data contain about 700,000 distinct CDR3 sequences, approximately 6% of them singletons. The V and J ends lost 4 bases and 0 bases respectively, with 11 bases between them. This CDR3 comprises 15 residues. CDR1 is SGHRS, CDR2 YFSETQ, per germline. General study points: Insertions were fewer in abundant cord blood beta clonotypes, whereas memory repertoires showed none of this pattern. Conclusions relied on cross-sectional statistical analysis, not following the same donors. In beta out-of-frame sequences, the excess sharing between twins was weaker.

This clonotype was observed at least ten times. Its target is unknown. The receptor's source is a man younger than 30 in good health. The rearrangement uses TRBV5-1 and TRBJ2-1; TRBD1 might be the D (6 bases). Material: naive T cells sorted from blood. The chain's CDR3 is CASSGTGFSYNEQFF. CDR3 in DNA: TGCGCCAGCAGCGGAACAGGGTTCTCCTACAATGAGCAGTTCTTC.